The rows below give T cell receptor beta chains drawn from one sample of a study of beta chain features in type 1 diabetes. Assay: immunoSEQ multiplex PCR; the TCRdb copy retains only in-frame clones and omits some. This sample has 250,000 to 350,000 clones; 13% to 15% occur once, and the top ten carry under 0.02%. Material for sequencing was naive CD4+ T cells from blood. These receptors all come from a man aged 25 to 40 with type 1 diabetes. Each CDR3 is given with its conserved first and last residue. A D gene is named only where the DNA matches it firmly. Not all rows give a size; the values are once, few, many and, for expanded clones, a class.

CASSIRGAGANVLTF	TGCGCCAGCAGCATCAGGGGGGCTGGGGCCAACGTCCTGACTTTC	TRBV23-1	TRBJ2-6	-	-
CASSLWNPGQGTNEQFF	TGTGCCAGCAGTTTATGGAATCCGGGACAGGGAACCAATGAGCAGTTCTTC	TRBV27	TRBJ2-1	few	TRBD1
CASTRDSQETQYF	TGTGCCAGCACCCGGGACAGCCAAGAGACCCAGTACTTC	TRBV2	TRBJ2-5	few	TRBD1
CASSLQGLSNTGELFF	TGTGCCAGCAGCCTCCAAGGACTGTCGAACACCGGGGAGCTGTTTTTT	TRBV7-2	TRBJ2-2	-	-
CASSLSRGSNEKLFF	TGCGCCAGCAGCTTGTCACGGGGATCTAATGAAAAACTGTTTTTT	TRBV5-1	TRBJ1-4	-	-
CASSLGQGFYEQYF	TGCGCCAGCAGCCTCGGACAGGGTTTCTACGAGCAGTACTTC	TRBV5-1	TRBJ2-7	-	TRBD1
CASSQDGKTTPTGGYTF	TGTGCCAGCAGCCAAGACGGGAAGACCACCCCGACGGGGGGCTACACCTTC	TRBV13	TRBJ1-2	few	-
CASSPRGRPNTGELFF	TGTGCCAGTAGTCCGCGGGGTAGACCGAACACCGGGGAGCTGTTTTTT	TRBV19	TRBJ2-2	-	-
CASRVTGGANVLTF	TGTGCCAGCAGAGTGACAGGGGGGGCCAACGTCCTGACTTTC	TRBV14	TRBJ2-6	few	TRBD1
CACPQTGLLGGYTF	TGTGCCTGTCCCCAGACAGGGCTCCTTGGGGGCTACACCTTC	TRBV30	TRBJ1-2	-	TRBD1
CASSVGDRGWGAEAFF	TGTGCCAGCAGCGTAGGGGACAGGGGCTGGGGGGCTGAAGCTTTCTTT	TRBV9	TRBJ1-1	few	TRBD1
CASSVKGDPSYNEQFF	TGTGCCAGCAGCGTAAAGGGGGACCCCTCCTACAATGAGCAGTTCTTC	TRBV9	TRBJ2-1	-	-
CASRYQGVYEAFF	TGTGCCAGCAGGTATCAGGGGGTGTATGAAGCTTTCTTT	TRBV2	TRBJ1-1	-	TRBD1
CASSPRERGVPHEQYF	TGTGCCAGCTCACCACGGGAAAGGGGTGTTCCCCACGAGCAGTACTTC	TRBV18	TRBJ2-7	few	-
CATRESGYTF	TGTGCCACCCGTGAGAGCGGCTACACCTTC	TRBV6-1	TRBJ1-2	-	-
CATSRDSGVVDQPQHF	TGTGCCACCAGCAGAGATTCGGGGGTGGTAGATCAGCCCCAGCATTTT	TRBV15	TRBJ1-5	few	-
CASSPGVTQETQYF	TGTGCCAGCAGTCCCGGGGTCACCCAAGAGACCCAGTACTTC	TRBV7-8	TRBJ2-5	-	-
CASSPPGQGPGNQPQHF	TGTGCCAGCTCACCACCAGGACAGGGACCTGGCAATCAGCCCCAGCATTTT	TRBV18	TRBJ1-5	-	TRBD1
CASWTGGTLGGYTF	TGTGCCAGTTGGACAGGGGGTACTTTGGGTGGCTACACCTTC	TRBV6-1	TRBJ1-2	few	TRBD1
CASSSTQVTDTQYF	TGTGCCAGCAGCTCTACCCAGGTCACAGATACGCAGTATTTT	TRBV7-3	TRBJ2-3	few	-
CASFWDSANTGELFF	TGTGCCAGCTTCTGGGACAGCGCGAACACCGGGGAGCTGTTTTTT	TRBV18	TRBJ2-2	few	TRBD1
CATSRGQKNTEAFF	TGTGCCACCAGCAGGGGACAGAAGAACACTGAAGCTTTCTTT	TRBV15	TRBJ1-1	-	TRBD1
CASSFGNGVSSYEQYF	-	TRBV5-4	TRBJ2-7	few	-
CASSVDSEAFF	TGTGCCAGCAGCGTGGACAGTGAAGCTTTCTTT	TRBV7-9	TRBJ1-1	-	-
CASSTDRENTQYF	TGTGCCAGTAGTACGGACAGGGAAAATACGCAGTATTTT	TRBV19	TRBJ2-3	-	TRBD1
CASSGGLSTDTQYF	TGTGCCAGCAGCGGGGGTCTTAGCACAGATACGCAGTATTTT	TRBV25-1	TRBJ2-3	few	-
CAISESIQARQETQYF	TGTGCCATCAGTGAGTCGATACAGGCCAGACAAGAGACCCAGTACTTC	TRBV10-3	TRBJ2-5	few	-
CASSTGTRSNTQYF	TGTGCCAGTAGTACCGGGACACGCTCTAATACGCAGTATTTT	TRBV19	TRBJ2-3	-	-
CASSQQGNTGELFF	TGTGCCAGCAGCCAGCAGGGAAACACCGGGGAGCTGTTTTTT	TRBV14	TRBJ2-2	few	-
CAISDRTGANEKLFF	TGTGCCATCAGTGATCGGACAGGGGCTAATGAAAAACTGTTTTTT	TRBV10-3	TRBJ1-4	-	TRBD1
CASSLSQGDLTF	TGTGCCAGCAGTTTATCCCAGGGGGACCTGACTTTC	TRBV28	TRBJ2-6	-	TRBD1
CASSEDRVGETQYF	TGCGCCAGCAGTGAGGACAGGGTTGGAGAGACCCAGTACTTC	TRBV5-1	TRBJ2-5	-	TRBD1
CASSLAGETETQYF	TGTGCCAGCAGCTTGGCGGGAGAGACGGAGACCCAGTACTTC	TRBV4-2	TRBJ2-5	-	TRBD2
CASSLKASGITDTQYF	TGCGCCAGCAGCTTGAAGGCTAGCGGGATCACAGATACGCAGTATTTT	TRBV5-1	TRBJ2-3	-	TRBD2
CASSFGQGFTDTQYF	TGTGCCAGCAGTTTCGGACAGGGGTTCACAGATACGCAGTATTTT	TRBV28	TRBJ2-3	-	TRBD1
CAGRRGKSNQPQHF	TGTGCCGGACGTCGGGGGAAATCAAATCAGCCCCAGCATTTT	TRBV7-2	TRBJ1-5	few	-
CASSLVDYEQYF	TGTGCCAGCAGCTTAGTAGACTACGAGCAGTACTTC	TRBV7-9	TRBJ2-7	few	-
CASSLGALNEQFF	TGCGCCAGCAGCTTAGGAGCTCTAAATGAGCAGTTCTTC	TRBV5-1	TRBJ2-1	few	-
CASSLGLNSEQFF	TGTGCCAGCAGCTTAGGACTAAACTCTGAGCAGTTCTTC	TRBV7-2	TRBJ2-1	few	-
CASSLGIQVRYNEQFF	TGTGCCAGCAGCTTAGGAATACAGGTTCGTTACAATGAGCAGTTCTTC	TRBV11-2	TRBJ2-1	-	-
CATSRGSSGSYEQYF	TGTGCCACCAGCAGAGGCTCTAGCGGATCCTACGAGCAGTACTTC	TRBV15	TRBJ2-7	-	TRBD2
CASSPRPLAVGSETQYF	TGTGCCAGCAGCCCCAGACCTCTAGCGGTGGGGTCAGAGACCCAGTACTTC	TRBV11-2	TRBJ2-5	-	TRBD2
CSATGSDTGELFF	TGCAGCGCTACTGGGAGTGACACCGGGGAGCTGTTTTTT	TRBV29-1	TRBJ2-2	few	-
CASSRGDTPYNEQFF	TGTGCCAGCAGTCGGGGGGACACACCATACAATGAGCAGTTCTTC	TRBV28	TRBJ2-1	few	-
CASSLDPAGRAGYTF	TGTGCCAGCAGCTTGGATCCGGCAGGGAGGGCTGGCTACACCTTC	TRBV5-4	TRBJ1-2	few	-
CASSLTGLYNEQFF	TGTGCCAGCAGCTTGACCGGTCTCTACAATGAGCAGTTCTTC	TRBV5-4	TRBJ2-1	-	-
CASRGQLTGELFF	TGTGCCAGCAGAGGACAGCTCACCGGGGAGCTGTTTTTT	TRBV7-2	TRBJ2-2	few	-
CASSPGQLNEKLFF	TGTGCCAGCTCACCAGGACAGCTAAATGAAAAACTGTTTTTT	TRBV18	TRBJ1-4	-	-
CASSPKLAVNEQFF	TGTGCCAGCTCACCGAAACTAGCGGTTAATGAGCAGTTCTTC	TRBV18	TRBJ2-1	-	TRBD2
CASSPRQDTTNEKLFF	TGTGCCAGCAGCCCCCGACAGGACACAACTAATGAAAAACTGTTTTTT	TRBV9	TRBJ1-4	-	-
CASSIDRDSYEQYF	TGTGCCAGTAGTATCGACAGGGACTCCTACGAGCAGTACTTC	TRBV19	TRBJ2-7	-	TRBD1
CASSDAAGRREKLFF	TGCGCCAGCAGCGACGCAGCAGGGCGGAGAGAAAAACTGTTTTTT	TRBV4-3	TRBJ1-4	-	-
CASRQGRDDYGYTF	TGTGCCAGTAGACAGGGGAGAGACGACTATGGCTACACCTTC	TRBV19	TRBJ1-2	few	TRBD1
CASSQVATSRGYGYTF	TGCGCCAGCAGCCAAGTAGCGACCTCCAGAGGGTATGGCTACACCTTC	TRBV4-3	TRBJ1-2	-	-
CASSEQAGVPDTQYF	TGTGCCAGCAGTGAACAGGCAGGGGTCCCAGATACGCAGTATTTT	TRBV6-1	TRBJ2-3	-	-